A selection of T cell receptor beta chains follows, all from one sample in a study of cytomegalovirus exposure and HLA in healthy donors. Only in-frame clones appear in the TCRdb table, and some are missing; sequencing was by immunoSEQ multiplex PCR. The sample has about 82,000 clones, approximately 81% seen once. Sequences were obtained from PBMCs. The receptors stem from a woman aged 45 to 65 in good health and CMV-seropositive. Both conserved end residues are part of each CDR3. Fields, in order: D gene, J gene, V gene, clone size, CDR3 DNA, CDR3 protein. The D gene is left open where the match is weak. Clone size is shown for a subset of rows, as once, few, many or a class of expanded clone.

NA	TRBJ1-1	TRBV25-1	NA	TGTGCCAGCTCCGGGGTAGTGGGAACTGAAGCTTTCTTT	CASSGVVGTEAFF
TRBD1	TRBJ1-2	TRBV2	NA	TGTGCCAGCAGAGACAGGGGAGGGTATGGCTACACCTTC	CASRDRGGYGYTF
TRBD2	TRBJ2-3	TRBV6-1	NA	TGTGCCAGTAATAGCGGGAGGGGAGATACGCAGTATTTT	CASNSGRGDTQYF
TRBD1	TRBJ1-1	TRBV15	NA	TGTGCCACCAGCAGATACACAGGGGACACTGAAGCTTTCTTT	CATSRYTGDTEAFF
TRBD2	TRBJ2-5	TRBV6-6	NA	TGTGCCAGCAGTTACTCTGGGGGAGGGGAGACCCAGTACTTC	CASSYSGGGETQYF
NA	TRBJ2-2	TRBV4-1	medium-sized	TGCGCCAGCAGCCAAGATGCGGGATACACCGGGGAGCTGTTTTTT	CASSQDAGYTGELFF
NA	TRBJ1-1	TRBV11-3	NA	TGTGCCAGCAGCGTCACAGCCATGAACACTGAAGCTTTCTTT	CASSVTAMNTEAFF
NA	TRBJ1-1	TRBV5-1	NA	TGCGCCAGCAGCTTGTTGGTCGGGGGCACTGAAGCTTTCTTT	CASSLLVGGTEAFF
TRBD1	TRBJ1-2	TRBV7-2	NA	TGTGCCAGCAGCCGAACGAGGACAGGTTACTATGGCTACACCTTC	CASSRTRTGYYGYTF
NA	TRBJ2-6	TRBV19	NA	TGTGCCAGTAGTATCCCATCCCGACAGGTCCTCTCTGGGGCCAACGTCCTGACTTTC	CASSIPSRQVLSGANVLTF
TRBD1	TRBJ2-7	TRBV28	once	TGTGCCAGCAGGAGGGACAGCTACGAGCAGTACTTC	CASRRDSYEQYF